This TCR beta chain was identified in a study of T cell responses to AZD1222 COVID-19 vaccine. At the level of the study: Pooling covered second doses at about 4 or about 12 weeks.

As concerns this clone: Its antigen is unidentified.

J lost 4 bases, V lost 5 bases, and 13 bases had no gene match. Germline V gene sequence: CDR1 LNHDA, CDR2 SQIVND (reference sequence). The CDR3 runs to 18 residues. Study-level findings and limits: The study reported that nearly half of spike-specific TCRs target unmutated variant regions. It should be noted that donors were predominantly white British and more often female, and clonal diversity was possibly underestimated.

The table came from immunoSEQ multiplex PCR; TCRdb's copy has only in-frame clones and leaves some out. The table has some 130,000 clones, over 90% seen once. The chain is built from TRBV19 and TRBJ1-5; TRBD1 agrees at 11 bases. The receptor was derived from an adult in good health. The specimen was peripheral blood, collected on day 0 of AZD1222 vaccination. CDR3 sequence (DNA): TGTGCCAGTAGTTCTTCCAGGACAGGGGGCGTGGGTAATCAGCCCCAGCATTTT. It yields the protein CASSSSRTGGVGNQPQHF.